These T cell receptor beta chains were read from a single sample in a study of T cell repertoires in cytomegalovirus infection. Using its own MiXCR run on the reads, TCRdb lists one record per CDR3 protein. Among about 320,000 distinct CDR3 sequences listed, 8% to 9.5% were seen once. The sequenced sample consisted of PBMCs. The receptor set was obtained from a human donor in good health (CMV status not recorded). Some clones in this sample may be carry-over from other donors' samples. Both conserved end residues are part of each CDR3. A D gene is named only where the DNA matches it firmly. The size entry is marked missing in some rows and otherwise reads once, few, many or a size class.

NA	TRBJ1-4	NA	TRBV11-2	TGTGCCAGCACCAATTGGGGGAATGAAAAACTGTTTTTT	CASTNWGNEKLFF
TRBD1	TRBJ1-1	few	TRBV20-1	TGCAGTGCAATAATCTGGACAGGGAACACTGAAGCTTTCTTT	CSAIIWTGNTEAFF
TRBD1	TRBJ1-2	NA	TRBV20-1	TGCAGTGCAGCGGGAGAAGGACAGGGAAATATTCATGGCTACACCTTC	CSAAGEGQGNIHGYTF
NA	TRBJ2-1	many	TRBV6-2/TRBV6-3	TGTGCCAGCAGTTATGGTCCCTACAATGAGCAGTTCTTC	CASSYGPYNEQFF
TRBD2	TRBJ2-1	NA	TRBV24-1	TGTGCCACCAGTGATTCCTGGGAGAGAGGAATAATGCCGGGACTAGCGTCGCGCAATGAGCAGTTCTTC	CATSDSWERGIMPGLASRNEQFF
TRBD1	TRBJ2-1	NA	TRBV7-2	TGTGCCAGCAGGGGACAGGGGGCGCTAAATGATCAGTTCTTC	CASRGQGALNDQFF
NA	TRBJ2-1	NA	TRBV5-6	TGTGCCAGCAGCTTGTCCCGAAGATTGGTTGGCAATGAGCAGTTCTTC	CASSLSRRLVGNEQFF
NA	TRBJ2-5	NA	TRBV7-2	TGTGCCAGCAGCTACCACCCCTCAGGCGGGGCTCAAGAGACCCAGTACTTC	CASSYHPSGGAQETQYF
NA	TRBJ1-2	many	TRBV7-9	TGTGCCAGCAGCGTCACAGGGAATATTAACTATGGCTACACCTTC	CASSVTGNINYGYTF
TRBD1	TRBJ1-1	NA	TRBV7-2	TGTGCCAGCAGGCCCTGGACAGGGCAGGAAGCTTTCTTT	CASRPWTGQEAFF
TRBD1	TRBJ2-7	NA	TRBV29-1	TGCAGCGTAGGACAGGGGATGGTCTCCGAGCAGTACTTC	CSVGQGMVSEQYF
TRBD1	TRBJ2-5	few	TRBV24-1	TGTGCCACCAGTGATCCCGGACAGGGGACTGGGGAGACCCAGTACTTC	CATSDPGQGTGETQYF
TRBD1	TRBJ2-5	few	TRBV6-7	TGTGCCAGCAGTTACTTCCACAGGGGGCGCGAGACCCAGTACTTC	CASSYFHRGRETQYF
NA	TRBJ2-3	many	TRBV7-2	TGTGCCAGCAGCTTAAGAACAAGCACAGATACGCAGTATTTT	CASSLRTSTDTQYF
NA	TRBJ1-1	many	TRBV6-2/TRBV6-3	TGTGCCAGCAGTCCACAGGGACGGGGGAACACTGAAGCTTTCTTT	CASSPQGRGNTEAFF
TRBD2	TRBJ2-5	many	TRBV7-2	TGTGCCAGCAGCTTAGCTACTAGCGGGGCTCTTCCCCCGCAGACCCAGTACTTC	CASSLATSGALPPQTQYF
NA	TRBJ2-2	many	TRBV7-2	TGTGCCAGCAGCGGGGTGAACACCGGGGAGCTGTTTTTT	CASSGVNTGELFF
NA	TRBJ1-5	many	TRBV7-2	TGTGCCAGCAGCTCGTCGGTGGGACGTCAGCCCCAGCATTTT	CASSSSVGRQPQHF
NA	TRBJ2-7	many	TRBV3-1	TGTGCCAGCAGCCGCAGCGCTTACTCCTACGAGCAGTACTTC	CASSRSAYSYEQYF
NA	TRBJ2-7	few	TRBV20-1	TGCAGTGCGAACAGGAGGCTCTCCTACGAGCAGTACTTC	CSANRRLSYEQYF
NA	TRBJ2-2	few	TRBV7-2	TGTGCCAGCAGCCTTACTCTGGGGAATACCGGGGAGCTGTTTTTT	CASSLTLGNTGELFF
NA	TRBJ1-2	many	TRBV7-2	TGTGCCAGCAGCCCAAGGACGGCCTATGGCTACACCTTC	CASSPRTAYGYTF
NA	TRBJ1-6	NA	TRBV14	TGTGCCAGCAGCCGATCGGGACGGGCTAATTCACCCCTCCACTTT	CASSRSGRANSPLHF
NA	TRBJ2-5	many	TRBV4-1	TGCGCCAGCAGCCAAGAACTTCCGGAGACCCAGTACTTC	CASSQELPETQYF
TRBD1	TRBJ1-2	NA	TRBV12-3/TRBV12-4	TGTGCCAGCAGTGCCTGGACAGGGTCGTATGGCTACACCTTC	CASSAWTGSYGYTF
NA	TRBJ1-1	NA	TRBV7-2	TGTGCCAGCAGCTCCAAGACAGCGATGAACACTGAAGCTTTCTTT	CASSSKTAMNTEAFF
TRBD2	TRBJ2-5	many	TRBV11-1	TGTGCCAGCAGCCCCCGGGAGCGGGGGGGGGAGACCCAGTACTTC	CASSPRERGGETQYF
TRBD2	TRBJ2-3	NA	TRBV24-1	TGTGCCACCAGTGTCGGGACTAGCGGGACAGATACGCAGTATTTT	CATSVGTSGTDTQYF
TRBD2	TRBJ2-3	many	TRBV7-2	TGTGCCAGCAGCTTAGCGGGGGGACTAGCGGGATTACATACGCAGTATTTT	CASSLAGGLAGLHTQYF
TRBD1	TRBJ1-2	many	TRBV7-3	TGTGCCAGCAGCTTAACGCCGTGGACAGGGGCGAAATATAACTATGGCTACACCTTC	CASSLTPWTGAKYNYGYTF
TRBD1	TRBJ2-1	few	TRBV28	TGTGCCAGCAGTAACCCGGGACAGGGGTCCAATGAGCAGTTCTTC	CASSNPGQGSNEQFF
NA	TRBJ2-5	many	TRBV7-9	TGTGCCAGCAGCCGCGCGAGACAGACGGAGACCCAGTACTTC	CASSRARQTETQYF
NA	TRBJ1-5	many	TRBV12-3/TRBV12-4	TGTGCCAGCAGTCCCAACCAAGGAAGTCAGCCCCAGCATTTT	CASSPNQGSQPQHF
NA	TRBJ2-1	NA	TRBV19	TGTGCCAGTAGTATAACGCGGAGCTCCTACAATGAGCAGTTCTTC	CASSITRSSYNEQFF
NA	TRBJ1-2	once	TRBV7-9	TGTGCCAGCACCGAGGCGGCAGGGATAAACTATGGCTACACCTTC	CASTEAAGINYGYTF
NA	TRBJ1-3	many	TRBV7-9	TGTGCCAGCAGCTTGGGCGCGGGGCAAACAGGGTTCGCTGGAAACACCATATATTTT	CASSLGAGQTGFAGNTIYF
NA	TRBJ2-7	many	TRBV28	TGTGCCAGCAGTCCACTCGGAGCGTCGGAGAGGAGGTACGAGCAGTACTTC	CASSPLGASERRYEQYF
TRBD1	TRBJ2-7	NA	TRBV9	TGTGCCAGCAACAAACAGGGGGATACCTACGAGCAGTACTTC	CASNKQGDTYEQYF
TRBD1	TRBJ2-7	NA	TRBV7-9	TGTGCCAGCAGTCCGAGGACAGGGGATAACTACGAGCAGTACTTC	CASSPRTGDNYEQYF
TRBD1	TRBJ1-5	NA	TRBV4-1	TGCGCCAGCAGCCAAGGGACAGGAGGAAATCAGCCCCAGCATTTT	CASSQGTGGNQPQHF
NA	TRBJ1-1	NA	TRBV7-3	TGTGCCAGCAGCTTAACGCGGGGTGCTGAAGCTTTCTTT	CASSLTRGAEAFF
TRBD1	TRBJ2-7	NA	TRBV11-2	TGTGCCAGCAGCTTTGGACAGGGGAGATTGTGGGAGCAGTACTTC	CASSFGQGRLWEQYF
NA	TRBJ2-3	NA	TRBV6-5	TGTGCCAGCAGTTACGTCTTAGGGGGGGGGTATACGCAGTATTTT	CASSYVLGGGYTQYF
NA	TRBJ2-7	NA	TRBV27	TGTGCCAGCAGAGACCACTCGTCGTCTTTAAGCTCCTACGAGCAGTACTTC	CASRDHSSSLSSYEQYF